The 18 T cell receptor beta chains listed next were all sequenced from one sample in a study of OX40 agonist ivuxolimab in advanced cancers. Libraries came from the immunoSEQ multiplex PCR assay. This immuneACCESS table, as held by TCRdb, lists in-frame sequences with V and J called but not all clones. Of the missing ones, under half trace to an unresolved V gene in checked studies; the others have no known cause. The sample table contains tens of thousands of clones; only one count was recorded for 87% of them. The ten largest clones take up roughly 17% of the sample. Sequencing used CD4+ or CD8+ T cells sorted from blood, obtained in a trial of the OX40 agonist ivuxolimab. The source of these receptors is an adult with an advanced solid tumor such as melanoma, head and neck, liver or kidney cancer.

This chain links TRBV13 with TRBJ2-3; TRBD2 is a possible D gene (6 bases). CDR1 is PRHDT, CDR2 FYEKMQ, per germline (reference sequence). This CDR3 region has 15 residues. The ends were cut back, 3 bases at V and 4 bases at J, with 14 bases in the middle. CDR3 residues: CASSLTSIRPDTQYF. Written as DNA, the CDR3 is TGTGCCAGCAGCTTGACTAGTATCCGCCCAGATACGCAGTATTTT. The whole variable domain, filled in from reference TRBV13 and TRBJ2-3, reads AAGVIQSPRHLIKEKRETATLKCYPIPRHDTVYWYQQGPGQDPQFLISFYEKMQSDKGSIPDRFSAQQFSDYHSELNMSSLELGDSALYFCASSLTSIRPDTQYFGPGTRLTVL.

A word on this clone: The junction departs from germline at one end; a sequencing error may be responsible. The rearrangement joins TRBV5-1 to TRBJ1-5; tentatively, D is TRBD1 (6 bases). Per germline, CDR1 SGHRS and CDR2 YFSETQ. The CDR3 consists of 14 residues. This chain's CDR3 is CASSWDGGNRPQHF. The CDR3 region has the DNA TGCGCCAGCAGCTGGGATGGGGGCAATCGGCCCCAGCATTTT.

This clone was seen a single time. The CDR3 DNA is TGTGCCAGCAGCCCCGGGAACCTAAATCAGCCCCAGCATTTT. Translated, it gives CASSPGNLNQPQHF. The chain employs TRBV9 and TRBJ1-5; D is undetermined. V lost 4 bases to trimming and J lost 4 bases, with 12 bases between them. Germline CDR1 SGDLS, CDR2 YYNGEE. The CDR3 contains 14 residues.

The CDR3 sequence: CASSLSDTQYF. The CDR3 region has the DNA TGTGCCAGCAGCTTATCAGATACGCAGTATTTT. This sequence joins TRBV7-9 and TRBJ2-3, with D unresolved. CDR3 length: 11 amino acids. The germline gives CDR1 SEHNR, CDR2 FQNEAQ (reference sequence). V lost 2 bases and J lost 4, with 1 base in between.

The chain recombines TRBV19 with TRBJ2-1, with D perhaps matching TRBD2 (6 bases). Between the trimmed V and J ends, which lost 0 bases and 8 bases, there was a span of 14 bases. The CDR3 extends over 15 amino acids. CDR1 and CDR2 from the germline V gene are LNHDA and SQIVND (reference sequence). The chain's CDR3 is CASSIDGTRSYEQFF. The CDR3 DNA reads TGTGCCAGTAGTATAGACGGGACTCGGAGTTATGAGCAGTTCTTC.

The rearrangement uses TRBV4-1 and TRBJ2-7; the D gene is possibly TRBD2 (6 bases). CDR1 is MGHRA and CDR2 is YSYEKL in the germline V gene. The V gene lost 0 bases and the J gene lost 4 bases, with 13 bases spanning the gap. This CDR3 has 15 amino acids. As DNA, the CDR3 is TGCGCCAGCAGCCAAGATTGGGACTTGTTATACGAGCAGTACTTC. It translates to CASSQDWDLLYEQYF.

This clone was counted a few times. The chain couples TRBV14 to TRBJ1-6; D unresolved. Trimming shortened V by 0 bases and J by 10 bases, and 13 bases separated the two germline ends. Germline V gives CDR1 SGHDN, CDR2 FVKESK. The CDR3 runs 15 residues. The DNA of the CDR3 is TGTGCCAGCAGCCAAGATGTACGGGTGCGGTCACCCCTCCACTTT. Translated, it gives CASSQDVRVRSPLHF.

V is TRBV11-2 and J is TRBJ2-7; D possibly corresponds to TRBD1 (6 bases). The CDR3 totals 14 residues. The germline V gene encodes CDR1 SGHAT and CDR2 FQNNGV. Trimming removed 1 base from V and 3 bases from J, with 10 bases in between. CDR3 in amino acids: CASSLVLQGYEQYF. The CDR3 region has the DNA TGTGCCAGCAGCTTAGTCTTACAGGGCTACGAGCAGTACTTC.

This clone was found once. This sequence joins TRBV10-1 and TRBJ2-5; weak D call: TRBD1 (6 bases). The CDR3 spans 15 residues. Germline CDR1 WNHNN, CDR2 SYGVQD (reference sequence). Trimming pared 0 bases from V and 1 base from J, leaving 9 bases between. CDR3 in DNA: TGCGCCAGCAGTGAGTCAAGGACAGCCCAAGAGACCCAGTACTTC. It specifies CASSESRTAQETQYF.

This clone was seen only once. J is TRBJ2-7 and V is TRBV21-1. TRBV21-1 is annotated as a pseudogene. CDR3 length equals 14 residues. CDR3 DNA: TGTGCCAGCAGCAAAGCGCTTAGGTCCTACGAGCAGTACTTC. Protein product: CASSKALRSYEQYF.

V and J are TRBV28 and TRBJ2-2; TRBD2 might be the D (6 bases). The CDR3 totals 16 residues. Germline V gene lookup returns CDR1 MDHEN and CDR2 SYDVKM. V lost 5 bases to trimming and J lost 4 bases, with 17 bases between them. The CDR3 sequence: CASSPPGGKGTGELFF. DNA for the CDR3: TGTGCCAGCAGTCCCCCCGGCGGGAAGGGCACCGGGGAGCTGTTTTTT.

The genes are TRBV11-2 and TRBJ2-5; perhaps TRBD2 as D (5 bases). V lost 2 bases to trimming and J lost 11 bases, with 12 bases between them. Germline V gene sequence: CDR1 SGHAT, CDR2 FQNNGV. This CDR3 is built from 12 residues. This CDR3 reads CASSLIAGEQYF. CDR3 sequence (DNA): TGTGCCAGCAGCTTAATCGCGGGTGAGCAGTACTTC.

This clone was picked up one time. The chain recombines TRBV19 with TRBJ2-2; weak D call: TRBD2 (5 bases). CDR1 and CDR2 (germline): LNHDA, SQIVND (reference sequence). Trimming removed 7 bases from V and 2 bases from J, with 11 bases in between. This CDR3 has 14 residues. CDR3 protein: CASNSGVNTGELFF. The CDR3 bases are TGTGCCAGTAATTCCGGGGTCAACACCGGGGAGCTGTTTTTT.

J is TRBJ1-2 and V is TRBV18; unclear D gene. The CDR3 totals 15 residues. Trimming removed 0 bases from V and 0 bases from J, with 8 bases in between. CDR1 is KGHSH, CDR2 LQKENI, per germline. CDR3 in DNA: TGTGCCAGCTCACCACCGGCGGGGACTAACTATGGCTACACCTTC. Its translation: CASSPPAGTNYGYTF.

This chain links TRBV27 with TRBJ1-5; 10 nucleotides agree with TRBD1. The CDR3 loop spans 18 amino acids. V gave up 6 bases and J gave up 0 bases; unmatched junction bases: 11. Germline V gives CDR1 MNHEY, CDR2 SMNVEV (reference sequence). This CDR3 is CASRKRDRGPYSNQPQHF. DNA for the CDR3: TGTGCCAGCAGAAAAAGGGACAGGGGCCCCTATAGCAATCAGCCCCAGCATTTT.

The gene calls are TRBV18 and TRBJ1-2, with 7 positions matching TRBD1. J was trimmed by 4 bases and V by 3 bases; bases with no gene match: 8. Germline loops: CDR1 KGHSH, CDR2 LQKENI. The CDR3 is 15 amino acids. The CDR3 DNA sequence: TGTGCCAGCTCACCCCCAGGGGGGACCCTCTATGGCTACACCTTC. Protein: CASSPPGGTLYGYTF. Based on the CDR3 plus reference TRBV18 and TRBJ1-2, the full variable domain is NAGVMQNPRHLVRRRGQEARLRCSPMKGHSHVYWYRQLPEEGLKFMVYLQKENIIDESGMPKERFSAEFPKEGPSILRIQQVVRGDSAAYFCASSPPGGTLYGYTFGSGTRLTVV.

This clone was counted once. The chain links TRBV19 to TRBJ1-6; TRBD1 aligns across 8 bases. After removal of 7 bases from V and 6 bases from J, the junction contained 2 bases not matched to a gene. Per the germline V gene, CDR1 is LNHDA and CDR2 is SQIVND (reference sequence). The CDR3 contains 13 residues. The chain's CDR3 is CASKDRGNSPLHF. The CDR3 DNA reads TGTGCCAGTAAAGACAGGGGTAATTCACCCCTCCACTTT.

The count of this clone is one. The CDR3 bases are TGTGCCAGCAGTTACAGGGGGTCCGACGACGAGCAGTACTTC. It yields the protein CASSYRGSDDEQYF. The chain is built from TRBV6-6 and TRBJ2-7, with D perhaps matching TRBD1 (6 bases). V lost 2 bases and J 5 bases, leaving 13 bases between the germline ends. Germline assignment: CDR1 MNHNY and CDR2 SVGAGI (reference sequence). The CDR3 spans 14 residues.